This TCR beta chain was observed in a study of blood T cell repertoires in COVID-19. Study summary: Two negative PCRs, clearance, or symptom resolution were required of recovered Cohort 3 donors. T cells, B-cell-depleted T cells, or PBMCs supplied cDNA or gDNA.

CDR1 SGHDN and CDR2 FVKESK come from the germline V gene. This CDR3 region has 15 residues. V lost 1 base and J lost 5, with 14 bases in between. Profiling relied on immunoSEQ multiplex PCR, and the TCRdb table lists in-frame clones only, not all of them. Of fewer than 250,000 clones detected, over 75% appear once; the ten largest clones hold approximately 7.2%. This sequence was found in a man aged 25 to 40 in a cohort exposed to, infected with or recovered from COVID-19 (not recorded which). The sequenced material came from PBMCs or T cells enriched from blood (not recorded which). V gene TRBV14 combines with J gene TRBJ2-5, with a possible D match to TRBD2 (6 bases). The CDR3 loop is CASSQGTIQWETQYF. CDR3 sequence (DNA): TGTGCCAGCAGCCAAGGGACTATCCAGTGGGAGACCCAGTACTTC. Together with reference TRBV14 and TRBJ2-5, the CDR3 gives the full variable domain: EAGVTQFPSHSVIEKGQTVTLRCDPISGHDNLYWYRRVMGKEIKFLLHFVKESKQDESGMPNNRFLAERTGGTYSTLKVQPAELEDSGVYFCASSQGTIQWETQYFGPGTRLLVL.